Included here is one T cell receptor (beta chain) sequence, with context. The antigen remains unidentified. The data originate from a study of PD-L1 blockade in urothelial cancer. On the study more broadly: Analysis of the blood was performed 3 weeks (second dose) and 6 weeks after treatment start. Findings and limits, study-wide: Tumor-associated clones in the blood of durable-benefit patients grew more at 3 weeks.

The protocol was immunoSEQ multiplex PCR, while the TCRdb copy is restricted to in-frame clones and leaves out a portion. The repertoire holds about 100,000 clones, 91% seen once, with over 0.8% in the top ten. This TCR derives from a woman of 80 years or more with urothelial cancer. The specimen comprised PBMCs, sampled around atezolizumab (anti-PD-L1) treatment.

DNA of the CDR3: TGTGCCAGCAGCGTAGCCACAGGCACAGATACGCAGTATTTT. It encodes CASSVATGTDTQYF. The V call is TRBV9, the J call TRBJ2-3; no clear D gene. CDR1 and CDR2 from the germline V gene are SGDLS and YYNGEE. V gave up 0 bases and J gave up 1 base, with 6 bases separating them. This CDR3 region has 14 residues.